Sequencing of this T cell receptor (beta chain) was carried out in a study of cytomegalovirus exposure and HLA in healthy donors. Across the whole study: A previous analysis identified around 120 million unique TCR beta sequences derived from roughly 190 million T cells.

Amplification used 60 Vbeta primers and 13 Jbeta primers. Clones were read by immunoSEQ multiplex PCR, and TCRdb kept only the in-frame ones, dropping some. This table holds some 170,000 clones, around 83% found once. Study-wide results and caveats: In a later analysis, specific HLA alleles were associated with 16,000 or so TCR beta sequences at a 0.05 false discovery rate. In a later analysis, TCR beta V- and J-gene trimming showed a link to a missense DCLRE1C variant. Most sequenced TCRs were rare (though some public TCRs occurred in many donors).

Concerning this clone itself: Its antigen is unidentified.

Germline V gives CDR1 SGHRS, CDR2 YFSETQ. This CDR3 region has 14 residues. Trimming at V came to 4 bases and at J to 2 bases, leaving 3 bases not matched to a gene. Sequencing input: PBMCs. The clonotype originates from a man in his forties or fifties in good health and CMV-seropositive. This rearrangement joins TRBV5-1 to TRBJ1-5, with TRBD1 identical over 7 bases. The CDR3 reads CASSEGTGNQPQHF. The CDR3 bases are TGCGCCAGCAGCGAGGGGACAGGCAATCAGCCCCAGCATTTT.